This T cell receptor (beta chain) was sequenced in a study of beta chain features in type 1 diabetes. Since all of the isolated RNA was reverse transcribed, expressed TCRB transcripts were what got sequenced. TCRdb's table, derived via immunoSEQ multiplex PCR, lists solely in-frame clones and lacks some. The sample records about 220,000 clones, 11% being singletons. The study, taken as a whole, reports: In type 1 diabetes patients, VDJ junctions had fewer insertions; deletions at these junctions were more frequent.

Only a few counts were recorded for this clone. Antigen unknown. This CDR3 spans 13 amino acids. Germline V gene sequence: CDR1 SGDLS, CDR2 YYNGEE. The V end was cut by 3 bases, the J end by 6 bases, with 10 bases between. The rearrangement links TRBV9 to TRBJ2-1; D gene unclear. What was sequenced was central memory CD4+ T cells from blood. The sequence derives from a man aged 18 to 29 in good health. CDR3 protein: CASSALSSNEQFF. Written as DNA, the CDR3 is TGTGCCAGCAGCGCCCTTAGTAGCAATGAGCAGTTCTTC.